This is a list of T cell receptor beta chains from one sample in a study of blood T cell repertoires in COVID-19. Sequencing was performed with immunoSEQ multiplex PCR; in TCRdb, only in-frame clones are kept and a portion is missing. This table has just over 300,000 clones, approximately 84% appearing once. Sequenced input: PBMCs or T cells enriched from blood (not recorded which). The receptors stem from a man aged 25-40 years who had recovered from COVID-19. Both conserved end residues are part of each CDR3. A D gene is named only where the DNA matches it firmly. Expanded clones get a size class; other rows say once, few or many, or leave the size out.

d_gene: TRBD2
abundance: NA
v_gene: TRBV5-1
j_gene: TRBJ2-1
CDR3aa: CASSLGLAGHDHNEQFF
CDR3nt: TGCGCCAGCAGCTTGGGGCTAGCGGGCCACGACCACAATGAGCAGTTCTTC

d_gene: NA
abundance: NA
v_gene: TRBV3-1/TRBV3-2
j_gene: TRBJ1-2
CDR3aa: CASSQGRGDYGYTF
CDR3nt: TGTGCCAGCAGCCAGGGCCGGGGGGACTATGGCTACACCTTC

d_gene: TRBD2
abundance: NA
v_gene: TRBV19
j_gene: TRBJ2-5
CDR3aa: CASSIMQAGGLETQYF
CDR3nt: TGTGCCAGTAGTATAATGCAAGCGGGGGGTCTAGAGACCCAGTACTTC

d_gene: NA
abundance: many
v_gene: TRBV2
j_gene: TRBJ2-5
CDR3aa: CASTLAPSVVETQYF
CDR3nt: TGTGCCAGCACCTTGGCTCCCTCCGTTGTTGAGACCCAGTACTTC

d_gene: NA
abundance: NA
v_gene: TRBV12-3/TRBV12-4
j_gene: TRBJ2-2
CDR3aa: CASSLRNTGELFF
CDR3nt: TGTGCCAGCAGTTTACGGAACACCGGGGAGCTGTTTTTT

d_gene: TRBD1
abundance: NA
v_gene: TRBV7-9
j_gene: TRBJ1-2
CDR3aa: CASSPLRTGQRYTF
CDR3nt: TGTGCCAGCAGCCCCCTTAGGACAGGTCAACGCTACACCTTC

d_gene: NA
abundance: NA
v_gene: TRBV11-2
j_gene: TRBJ2-1
CDR3aa: CASSLSGSYNEQFF
CDR3nt: TGTGCCAGCAGCTTAAGCGGATCCTACAATGAGCAGTTCTTC

d_gene: TRBD1
abundance: NA
v_gene: TRBV5-1
j_gene: TRBJ1-2
CDR3aa: CASSLDWTGNFDGYTF
CDR3nt: TGCGCCAGCAGCTTGGATTGGACAGGGAATTTTGATGGCTACACCTTC

d_gene: TRBD2
abundance: NA
v_gene: TRBV7-9
j_gene: TRBJ2-3
CDR3aa: CASSSYSGGATDTQYF
CDR3nt: TGTGCCAGCAGCTCCTATAGCGGGGGGGCCACAGATACGCAGTATTTT

d_gene: NA
abundance: NA
v_gene: TRBV24-1
j_gene: TRBJ2-7
CDR3aa: CATSEGATYEQYF
CDR3nt: TGTGCCACCAGTGAGGGGGCAACCTACGAGCAGTACTTC

d_gene: TRBD1
abundance: NA
v_gene: TRBV23-1
j_gene: TRBJ1-5
CDR3aa: CASSAKTWRQGAGDSNQPQHF
CDR3nt: TGCGCCAGCAGTGCAAAAACATGGAGACAGGGAGCGGGCGATAGCAATCAGCCCCAGCATTTT

d_gene: TRBD2
abundance: NA
v_gene: TRBV4-2
j_gene: TRBJ2-2
CDR3aa: CASSLSRTSFSGELFF
CDR3nt: TGTGCCAGCAGCCTTTCTAGGACTAGCTTTTCCGGGGAGCTGTTTTTT

d_gene: TRBD2
abundance: NA
v_gene: TRBV30
j_gene: TRBJ2-7
CDR3aa: CAWSTGTSGFYEQYF
CDR3nt: TGTGCCTGGAGCACCGGGACTAGCGGCTTCTACGAGCAGTACTTC

d_gene: TRBD2
abundance: few
v_gene: TRBV19
j_gene: TRBJ2-1
CDR3aa: CASSQGTPSGSNRAEQFF
CDR3nt: TGTGCCAGTAGCCAAGGGACCCCTAGCGGGAGTAATAGGGCTGAGCAGTTCTTC

d_gene: TRBD1
abundance: NA
v_gene: TRBV4-1
j_gene: TRBJ1-2
CDR3aa: CASSQETGNYGYTF
CDR3nt: TGCGCCAGCAGCCAAGAGACAGGGAACTATGGCTACACCTTC

d_gene: TRBD1
abundance: NA
v_gene: TRBV28
j_gene: TRBJ1-5
CDR3aa: CAIRDSYSNQPQHF
CDR3nt: TGTGCCATCCGGGACAGTTATAGCAATCAGCCCCAGCATTTT

d_gene: NA
abundance: NA
v_gene: TRBV29-1
j_gene: TRBJ1-5
CDR3aa: CSVAARSQNQPQHF
CDR3nt: TGCAGCGTTGCCGCGAGGTCCCAAAATCAGCCCCAGCATTTT

d_gene: TRBD2
abundance: NA
v_gene: TRBV3-1/TRBV3-2
j_gene: TRBJ2-1
CDR3aa: CASSQEGLAGNNEQFF
CDR3nt: TGTGCCAGCAGCCAAGAGGGACTAGCGGGAAACAATGAGCAGTTCTTC

d_gene: NA
abundance: NA
v_gene: TRBV5-3
j_gene: TRBJ1-1
CDR3aa: CARSEGSDNTEAFF
CDR3nt: TGTGCCAGAAGCGAGGGCAGCGACAACACTGAAGCTTTCTTT

d_gene: TRBD2
abundance: NA
v_gene: TRBV27
j_gene: TRBJ2-1
CDR3aa: CASRRLAGNNEQFF
CDR3nt: TGTGCCAGCAGGAGACTAGCGGGCAACAATGAGCAGTTCTTC

d_gene: TRBD2
abundance: NA
v_gene: TRBV5-1
j_gene: TRBJ2-3
CDR3aa: CASSHPLAGRTDTQYF
CDR3nt: TGCGCCAGCAGCCATCCACTAGCGGGGCGCACAGATACGCAGTATTTT

d_gene: NA
abundance: once
v_gene: TRBV5-1
j_gene: TRBJ1-3
CDR3aa: CASSSRTGSGNTIYF
CDR3nt: TGCGCCAGCAGCTCCCGGACTGGCTCTGGAAACACCATATATTTT

d_gene: NA
abundance: NA
v_gene: TRBV19
j_gene: TRBJ2-5
CDR3aa: CASRESGGKETQYF
CDR3nt: TGTGCCAGTAGAGAGAGTGGGGGCAAAGAGACCCAGTACTTC

d_gene: NA
abundance: NA
v_gene: TRBV29-1
j_gene: TRBJ1-2
CDR3aa: CSVEDQYYTF
CDR3nt: TGCAGCGTTGAAGATCAGTACTACACCTTC

d_gene: TRBD1
abundance: NA
v_gene: TRBV5-6
j_gene: TRBJ1-2
CDR3aa: CASSLRQGADGYTF
CDR3nt: TGTGCCAGCAGCTTGAGACAGGGGGCGGATGGCTACACCTTC

d_gene: NA
abundance: NA
v_gene: TRBV10-2
j_gene: TRBJ1-5
CDR3aa: CASSESAGALNQPQHF
CDR3nt: TGCGCCAGCAGTGAGTCGGCGGGGGCCTTAAATCAGCCCCAGCATTTT

d_gene: TRBD2
abundance: NA
v_gene: TRBV30
j_gene: TRBJ2-7
CDR3aa: CAWRLPGLATSYEQYF
CDR3nt: TGTGCCTGGAGACTACCGGGACTAGCGACATCCTACGAGCAGTACTTC

d_gene: TRBD1
abundance: NA
v_gene: TRBV19
j_gene: TRBJ2-5
CDR3aa: CASSPGQGFGETQYF
CDR3nt: TGTGCCAGTAGCCCGGGACAGGGGTTCGGGGAGACCCAGTACTTC

d_gene: NA
abundance: NA
v_gene: TRBV19
j_gene: TRBJ2-1
CDR3aa: CASSISSEGGNEQFF
CDR3nt: TGTGCCAGTAGTATTTCGTCGGAGGGAGGCAATGAGCAGTTCTTC

d_gene: NA
abundance: few
v_gene: TRBV19
j_gene: TRBJ1-3
CDR3aa: CASIPGNGNTIYF
CDR3nt: TGTGCCAGTATCCCGGGTAACGGAAACACCATATATTTT

d_gene: TRBD1
abundance: NA
v_gene: TRBV5-6
j_gene: TRBJ2-1
CDR3aa: CASSLQGQATNEQFF
CDR3nt: TGTGCCAGCAGCTTGCAAGGACAGGCCACCAATGAGCAGTTCTTC

d_gene: NA
abundance: once
v_gene: TRBV6-1
j_gene: TRBJ1-6
CDR3aa: CASSEGQDNSPLHF
CDR3nt: TGTGCCAGCAGTGAAGGGCAGGATAATTCACCCCTCCACTTT

d_gene: NA
abundance: NA
v_gene: TRBV12-2
j_gene: TRBJ1-6
CDR3aa: CASRLKKRSFRDRGNSPLHF
CDR3nt: TGTGCAAGTCGCTTAAAAAAGAGGTCATTCCGGGACAGGGGCAATTCACCCCTCCACTTT

d_gene: NA
abundance: NA
v_gene: TRBV7-9
j_gene: TRBJ1-4
CDR3aa: CASSPSRGDNEKLFF
CDR3nt: TGTGCCAGCAGCCCGAGTCGGGGGGATAATGAAAAACTGTTTTTT